The clone carrying this TCR beta chain was observed at least ten times. One entry per CDR3 protein, called by TCRdb with MiXCR from the RACE reads. The sample yields fewer than 100,000 distinct CDR3 sequences, approximately 8.6% seen once. The record originates from a study of human T cells and chemical hapten exposure. Time point described: healthy volunteer bleed at 6 weeks. Researchers extracted total RNA from unfractionated whole blood. The CDR3 extends over 12 amino acids. Germline assignment: CDR1 SNHLY and CDR2 FYNNEI. Trimming left V 2 bases short and J 8 bases short, with 8 bases between. What was sequenced was whole blood. This clonotype was sampled from a female donor in good health. Some clones in this sample may be carry-over from other donors' samples. The J gene is TRBJ2-3, the V gene TRBV2, with unresolved D. CDR3 coding DNA: TGTGCCAGCAGTGAATGGGCGTCTACGCAGTATTTT. This encodes CASSEWASTQYF.